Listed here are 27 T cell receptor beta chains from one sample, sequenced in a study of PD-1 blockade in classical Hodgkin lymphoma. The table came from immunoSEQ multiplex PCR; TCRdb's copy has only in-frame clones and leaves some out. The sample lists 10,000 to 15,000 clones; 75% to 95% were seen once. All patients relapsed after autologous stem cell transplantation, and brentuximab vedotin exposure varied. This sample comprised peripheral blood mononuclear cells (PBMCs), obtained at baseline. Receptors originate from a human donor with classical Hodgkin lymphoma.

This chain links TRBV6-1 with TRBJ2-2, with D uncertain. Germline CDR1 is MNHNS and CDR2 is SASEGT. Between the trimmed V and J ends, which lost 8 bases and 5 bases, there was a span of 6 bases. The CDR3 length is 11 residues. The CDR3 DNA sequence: TGTGCCAGCCAACAAACCGGGGAGCTGTTTTTT. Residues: CASQQTGELFF.

For the CDR3, the DNA is TGTGCCAGCAGCTTATGGGAGCTGGGGGATTACGAGCAGTACTTC. As protein: CASSLWELGDYEQYF. The chain is built from TRBV7-9 and TRBJ2-7; tentatively, D is TRBD1 or TRBD2 (5 bases each). The CDR3 spans 15 residues. With 2 bases removed from V and 4 bases from J, the gap between germline ends came to 15 bases. Germline assignment: CDR1 SEHNR and CDR2 FQNEAQ (reference sequence). Together with reference TRBV7-9 and TRBJ2-7, the CDR3 gives the full variable domain: DTGVSQNPRHKITKRGQNVTFRCDPISEHNRLYWYRQTLGQGPEFLTYFQNEAQLEKSRLLSDRFSAERPKGSFSTLEIQRTEQGDSAMYLCASSLWELGDYEQYFGPGTRLTVT.

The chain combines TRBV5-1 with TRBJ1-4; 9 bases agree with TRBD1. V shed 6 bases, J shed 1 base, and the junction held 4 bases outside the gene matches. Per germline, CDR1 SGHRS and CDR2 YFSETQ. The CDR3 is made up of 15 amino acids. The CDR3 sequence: CASKETGGTNEKLFF. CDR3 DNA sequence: TGCGCCAGCAAAGAGACAGGGGGAACTAATGAAAAACTGTTTTTT.

CDR3 in amino acids: CASSLSSSYSNQPQHF. DNA for the CDR3: TGTGCCAGCAGCTTATCGAGTTCCTATAGCAATCAGCCCCAGCATTTT. The V gene is TRBV7-2, the J gene TRBJ1-5; D is uncertain. Germline values: CDR1 SGHTA, CDR2 FQGNSA. There are 16 residues in the CDR3. Trimming shortened V by 2 bases and J by 0 bases, and 11 bases separated the two germline ends.

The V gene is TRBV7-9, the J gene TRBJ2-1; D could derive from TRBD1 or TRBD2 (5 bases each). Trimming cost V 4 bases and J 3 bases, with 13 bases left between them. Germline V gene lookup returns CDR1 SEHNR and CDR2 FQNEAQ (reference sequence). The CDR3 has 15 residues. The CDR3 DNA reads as TGTGCCAGCAGCTCCTTTGGGACGGACTACAATGAGCAGTTCTTC. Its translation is CASSSFGTDYNEQFF. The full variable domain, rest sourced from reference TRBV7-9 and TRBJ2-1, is DTGVSQNPRHKITKRGQNVTFRCDPISEHNRLYWYRQTLGQGPEFLTYFQNEAQLEKSRLLSDRFSAERPKGSFSTLEIQRTEQGDSAMYLCASSSFGTDYNEQFFGPGTRLTVL.

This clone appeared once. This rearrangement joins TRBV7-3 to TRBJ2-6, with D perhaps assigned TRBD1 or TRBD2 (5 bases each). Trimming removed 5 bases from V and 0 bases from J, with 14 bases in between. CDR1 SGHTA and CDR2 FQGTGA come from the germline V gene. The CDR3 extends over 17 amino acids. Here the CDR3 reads CASSLYGASSGANVLTF. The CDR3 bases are TGTGCCAGCAGCCTTTACGGGGCTTCCTCTGGGGCCAACGTCCTGACTTTC.

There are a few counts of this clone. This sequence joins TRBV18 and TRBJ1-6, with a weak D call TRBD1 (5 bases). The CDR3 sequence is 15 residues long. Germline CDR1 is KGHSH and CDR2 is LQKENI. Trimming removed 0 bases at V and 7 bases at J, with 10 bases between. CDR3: CASSPPGRGNSPLHF. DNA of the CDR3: TGTGCCAGCTCACCACCAGGTCGGGGGAATTCACCCCTCCACTTT.

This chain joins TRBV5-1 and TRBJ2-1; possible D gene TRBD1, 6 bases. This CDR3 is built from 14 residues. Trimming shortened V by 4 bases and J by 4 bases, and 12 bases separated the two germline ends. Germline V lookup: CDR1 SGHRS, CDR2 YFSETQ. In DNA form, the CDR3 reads TGCGCCAGCAGCCCCGAGGGGGTATACAATGAGCAGTTCTTC. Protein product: CASSPEGVYNEQFF.

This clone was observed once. The CDR3 loop reads CASSYATENYEQYF. The CDR3, as DNA: TGTGCCAGCAGTTACGCAACAGAGAACTACGAGCAGTACTTC. The chain couples TRBV6-5 to TRBJ2-7; D is unclear. Germline V gene data show CDR1 as MNHEY and CDR2 as SVGAGI. This CDR3 has 14 residues. The V and J ends lost 2 bases and 3 bases respectively, with 11 bases between them.

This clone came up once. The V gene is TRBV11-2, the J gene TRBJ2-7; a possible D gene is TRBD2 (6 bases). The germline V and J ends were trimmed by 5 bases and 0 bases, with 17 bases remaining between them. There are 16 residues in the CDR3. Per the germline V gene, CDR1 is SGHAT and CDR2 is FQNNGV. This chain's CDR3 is CASSVRRDWSSYEQYF. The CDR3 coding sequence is TGTGCCAGCAGCGTGCGCCGGGACTGGAGCTCCTACGAGCAGTACTTC.

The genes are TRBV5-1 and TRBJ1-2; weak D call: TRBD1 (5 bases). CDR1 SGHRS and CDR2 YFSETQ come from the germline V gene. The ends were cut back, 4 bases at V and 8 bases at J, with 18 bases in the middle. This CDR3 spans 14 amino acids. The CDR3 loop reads CASSPGREGTGYTF. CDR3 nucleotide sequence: TGCGCCAGCAGCCCTGGGCGGGAGGGGACGGGCTACACCTTC.

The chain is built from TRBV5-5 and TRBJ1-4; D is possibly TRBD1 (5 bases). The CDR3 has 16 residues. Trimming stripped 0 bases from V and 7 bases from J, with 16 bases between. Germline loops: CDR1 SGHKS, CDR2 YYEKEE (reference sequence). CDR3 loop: CASSLAAREGREKLFF. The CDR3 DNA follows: TGTGCCAGCAGCTTGGCGGCTAGGGAGGGACGTGAAAAACTGTTTTTT.

The CDR3 region has the DNA TGTGCCATCAAGCGAGTGTCAGGGGGCATCAACACTGAAGCTTTCTTT. Its protein is CAIKRVSGGINTEAFF. This chain uses TRBV10-3 with TRBJ1-1, with TRBD1 matching 8 bases. This CDR3 has 16 residues. V lost 7 bases and J lost 2; bases outside the gene matches: 12. Germline CDR1 and CDR2: ENHRY and SYGVKD.

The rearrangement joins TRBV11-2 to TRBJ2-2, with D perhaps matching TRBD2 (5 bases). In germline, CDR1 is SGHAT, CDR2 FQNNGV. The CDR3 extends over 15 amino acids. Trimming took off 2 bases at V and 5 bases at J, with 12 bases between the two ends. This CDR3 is CASSLYGGLTGELFF. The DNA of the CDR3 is TGTGCCAGCAGCTTATATGGCGGGTTAACCGGGGAGCTGTTTTTT.

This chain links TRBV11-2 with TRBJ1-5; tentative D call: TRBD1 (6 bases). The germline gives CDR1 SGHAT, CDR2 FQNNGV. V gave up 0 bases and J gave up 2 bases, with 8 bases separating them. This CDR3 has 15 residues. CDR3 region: CASSLDRGGNQPQHF. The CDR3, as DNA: TGTGCCAGCAGCTTAGACAGGGGAGGCAATCAGCCCCAGCATTTT.

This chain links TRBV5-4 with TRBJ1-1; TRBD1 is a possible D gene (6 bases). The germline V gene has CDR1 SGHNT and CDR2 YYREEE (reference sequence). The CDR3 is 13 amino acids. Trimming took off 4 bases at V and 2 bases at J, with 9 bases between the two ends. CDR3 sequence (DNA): TGTGCCAGCAGCCTGGACAGTAACACTGAAGCTTTCTTT. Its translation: CASSLDSNTEAFF.

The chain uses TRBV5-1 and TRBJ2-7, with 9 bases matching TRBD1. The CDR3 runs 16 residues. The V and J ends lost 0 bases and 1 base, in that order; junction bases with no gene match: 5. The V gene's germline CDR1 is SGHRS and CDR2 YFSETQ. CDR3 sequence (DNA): TGCGCCAGCAGCTTGGCCTGGGACAGGGAGTCCTACGAGCAGTACTTC. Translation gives CASSLAWDRESYEQYF.

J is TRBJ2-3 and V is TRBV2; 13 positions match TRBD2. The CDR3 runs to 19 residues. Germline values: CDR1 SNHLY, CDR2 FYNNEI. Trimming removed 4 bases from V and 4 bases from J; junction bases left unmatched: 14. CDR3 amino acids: CASSGPTSGGAGDSDTQYF. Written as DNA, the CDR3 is TGTGCCAGCAGTGGGCCTACTAGCGGGGGGGCCGGAGATTCAGATACGCAGTATTTT.

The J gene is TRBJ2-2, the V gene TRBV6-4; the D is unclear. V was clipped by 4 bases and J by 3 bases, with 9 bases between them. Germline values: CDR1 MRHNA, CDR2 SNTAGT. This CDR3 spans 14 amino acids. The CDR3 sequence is CASSGDIDTGELFF. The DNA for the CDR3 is TGTGCCAGCAGTGGAGACATCGACACCGGGGAGCTGTTTTTT.

The CDR3 spells CASSGGGVITEAFF. The CDR3 DNA follows: TGTGCCAGCAGCGGCGGCGGGGTAATAACTGAAGCTTTCTTT. The chain combines TRBV9 with TRBJ1-1; no clear D gene. Deletions cut 3 bases from V and 5 bases from J, with 14 bases between. CDR1 is SGDLS and CDR2 is YYNGEE in the germline V gene. The CDR3 length is 14 residues.

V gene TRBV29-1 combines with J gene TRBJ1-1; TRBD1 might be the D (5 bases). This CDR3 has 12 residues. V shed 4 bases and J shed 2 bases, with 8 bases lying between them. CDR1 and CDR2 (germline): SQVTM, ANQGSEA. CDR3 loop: CSVGGGNTEAFF. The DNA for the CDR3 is TGCAGCGTTGGGGGGGGAAACACTGAAGCTTTCTTT.

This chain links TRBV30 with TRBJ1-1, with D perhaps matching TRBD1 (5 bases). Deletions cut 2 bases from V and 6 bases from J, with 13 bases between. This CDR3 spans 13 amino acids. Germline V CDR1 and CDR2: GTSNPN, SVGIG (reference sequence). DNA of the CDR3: TGTGCCTGGAGTTATGGGATGGGACCTGAAGCTTTCTTT. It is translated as CAWSYGMGPEAFF.

In DNA, the CDR3 is TGTGCCAGTAGTCTCGGGACAGGGGTTCAGCCCCAGCATTTT. This encodes CASSLGTGVQPQHF. The chain uses TRBV19 and TRBJ1-5; the match to TRBD1 covers 10 bases. Germline V CDR1 and CDR2: LNHDA, SQIVND (reference sequence). The CDR3 is 14 residues long. The V segment lost 5 bases and the J segment 6 bases; nucleotides outside the gene matches: 4.

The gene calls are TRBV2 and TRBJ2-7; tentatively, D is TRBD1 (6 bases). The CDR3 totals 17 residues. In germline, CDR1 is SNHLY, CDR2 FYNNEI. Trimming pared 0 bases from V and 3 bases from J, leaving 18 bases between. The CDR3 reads CASSEALPTRGIYEQYF. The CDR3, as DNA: TGTGCCAGCAGTGAAGCGCTTCCGACCAGGGGAATCTACGAGCAGTACTTC.

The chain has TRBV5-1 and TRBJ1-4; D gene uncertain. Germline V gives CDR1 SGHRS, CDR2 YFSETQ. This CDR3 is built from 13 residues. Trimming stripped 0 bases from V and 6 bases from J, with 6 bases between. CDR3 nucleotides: TGCGCCAGCAGCTTGGTGGCTGATGAAAAACTGTTTTTT. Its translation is CASSLVADEKLFF. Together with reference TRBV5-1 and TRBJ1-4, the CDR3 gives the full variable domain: KAGVTQTPRYLIKTRGQQVTLSCSPISGHRSVSWYQQTPGQGLQFLFEYFSETQRNKGNFPGRFSGRQFSNSRSEMNVSTLELGDSALYLCASSLVADEKLFFGSGTQLSVL.

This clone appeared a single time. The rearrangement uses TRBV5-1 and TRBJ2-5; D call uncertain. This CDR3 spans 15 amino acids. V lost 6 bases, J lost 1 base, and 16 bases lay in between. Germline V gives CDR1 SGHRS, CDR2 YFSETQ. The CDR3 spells CASNTIPASQETQYF. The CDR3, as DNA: TGCGCCAGCAACACGATCCCCGCCAGCCAAGAGACCCAGTACTTC.

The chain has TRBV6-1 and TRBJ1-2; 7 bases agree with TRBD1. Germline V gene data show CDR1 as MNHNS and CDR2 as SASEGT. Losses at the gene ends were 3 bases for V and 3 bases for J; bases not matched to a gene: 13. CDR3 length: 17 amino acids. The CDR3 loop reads CASSDRDSHTRDYGYTF. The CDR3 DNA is TGTGCCAGCAGTGACCGGGACAGCCACACCCGGGACTATGGCTACACCTTC.